One sample yielded the 27 T cell receptor beta chains listed below, sequenced in a study of blood T cell repertoires in COVID-19. Only in-frame clones appear in the TCRdb table, and some are missing; sequencing was by immunoSEQ multiplex PCR. The sample holds almost 300,000 clones, roughly 91% seen once. The specimen was peripheral blood. These receptors originate from a woman in her 30s with COVID-19, enrolled during active disease.

This CDR3 is CASSPASQNEQYF. The CDR3 DNA is TGTGCCAGCAGCCCCGCCTCCCAGAACGAGCAGTACTTC. The chain recombines TRBV7-9 with TRBJ2-7; D gene unclear. This CDR3 has 13 amino acids. V lost 5 bases and J lost 5, with 13 bases in between. Per germline, CDR1 SEHNR and CDR2 FQNEAQ (reference sequence).

This clone was recorded a few times. The chain is built from TRBV2 and TRBJ1-4; D is uncertain. Germline V lookup: CDR1 SNHLY, CDR2 FYNNEI. Trimming took off 1 base at V and 7 bases at J, with 10 bases between the two ends. The CDR3 totals 14 residues. The CDR3 coding sequence is TGTGCCAGCAGTGAAGGAGGTTCTGGTGAAAAACTGTTTTTT. Encoded protein: CASSEGGSGEKLFF.

This chain joins TRBV18 and TRBJ1-2, with TRBD1 matching over 9 bases. V lost 3 bases to trimming and J lost 4 bases; unmatched junction nucleotides: 3. This CDR3 region has 14 residues. CDR1 KGHSH and CDR2 LQKENI come from the germline V gene. The chain's CDR3 is CASSPETGGYGYTF. The CDR3 DNA reads TGTGCCAGCTCACCGGAGACAGGGGGCTATGGCTACACCTTC.

The chain is built from TRBV27 and TRBJ2-6, with D hard to call. The germline V gene encodes CDR1 MNHEY and CDR2 SMNVEV (reference sequence). The CDR3 has 14 residues. V was pared by 4 bases and J by 1 base, with 5 bases between. For the CDR3, the DNA is TGTGCCAGCAGTTCCCTATCTGGGGCCAACGTCCTGACTTTC. It is translated as CASSSLSGANVLTF.

V gene TRBV20-1 combines with J gene TRBJ2-7; no clear D gene. Germline CDR1 DFQATT, CDR2 SNEGSKA (reference sequence). V was clipped by 5 bases and J by 4 bases, with 9 bases between them. This CDR3 has 11 amino acids. DNA of the CDR3: TGCAGTGCTGCCCCTCAGTACGAGCAGTACTTC. This translates into CSAAPQYEQYF.

The V gene is TRBV28, the J gene TRBJ1-2; tentative D call: TRBD1 (6 bases). CDR1 is MDHEN and CDR2 is SYDVKM in the germline V gene. Trimming took 6 bases from V and 3 from J, leaving 23 bases between them. This CDR3 comprises 17 residues. CDR3 nucleotides: TGTGCCAGCAGCCAGGACAGCCTCCGAGCGAATCACTATGGCTACACCTTC. Translating it yields CASSQDSLRANHYGYTF.

V gene TRBV6-2 or TRBV6-3 combines with J gene TRBJ1-5; 7 bases are a match to TRBD1. Germline V gives CDR1 MNHEY, CDR2 SVGEGT. This CDR3 spans 15 amino acids. Germline trimming cut 4 bases from V and 6 bases from J; bases unmatched to any gene: 9. The CDR3 DNA reads as TGTGCCAGCAGTTCCTCGACAGGGTCGACTCAGCCCCAGCATTTT. Translating it yields CASSSSTGSTQPQHF.

The V call is TRBV5-6, the J call TRBJ2-1; maybe TRBD2 (5 bases). The CDR3 has 12 amino acids. Germline loops: CDR1 SGHDT, CDR2 YYEEEE. V lost 4 bases, J lost 9 bases, and 11 bases lay in between. This CDR3 is CASSRTYLEQFF. The CDR3 DNA is TGTGCCAGCAGCAGGACTTATCTTGAGCAGTTCTTC.

This clone was seen just once. The chain combines TRBV2 with TRBJ1-5; D ambiguous. This CDR3 is built from 15 residues. From germline, CDR1 is SNHLY and CDR2 FYNNEI. The V gene lost 8 bases and the J gene lost 2 bases, with 16 bases spanning the gap. The CDR3 protein is CASGRLETGNQPQHF. CDR3 DNA sequence: TGTGCCAGCGGTAGACTTGAAACGGGCAATCAGCCCCAGCATTTT.

The chain recombines TRBV28 with TRBJ2-2, with D perhaps matching TRBD1 (7 bases). The CDR3 covers 14 residues. Germline CDR1 is MDHEN and CDR2 is SYDVKM. Trimming cost V 8 bases and J 4 bases, with 14 bases left between them. The CDR3 DNA reads as TGTGCCAGCTCCCCCAGGGGGGTCACCGGGGAGCTGTTTTTT. Its protein product is CASSPRGVTGELFF.

The chain couples TRBV30 to TRBJ2-7; 9 bases line up with TRBD2. Losses at the gene ends were 3 bases for V and 2 bases for J; bases not matched to a gene: 11. The CDR3 extends over 16 amino acids. Germline lookup yields CDR1 GTSNPN and CDR2 SVGIG (reference sequence). Here the CDR3 reads CAWRLVAGAKPYEQYF. In DNA, the CDR3 is TGTGCCTGGAGGTTGGTAGCGGGGGCTAAACCCTACGAGCAGTACTTC. Supplemented by reference TRBV30 and TRBJ2-7, the full variable domain reads SQTIHQWPATLVQPVGSPLSLECTVEGTSNPNLYWYRQAAGRGLQLLFYSVGIGQISSEVPQNLSASRPQDRQFILSSKKLLLSDSGFYLCAWRLVAGAKPYEQYFGPGTRLTVT.

This clone was seen only once. The V and J genes are TRBV10-3 and TRBJ2-2, with D perhaps TRBD2 (6 bases). V was trimmed by 7 bases and J by 0 bases, leaving 9 bases between them. Germline assignment: CDR1 ENHRY and CDR2 SYGVKD. The CDR3 runs 14 residues. CDR3 region: CAITGGPNTGELFF. The CDR3 coding sequence is TGTGCCATCACCGGAGGGCCGAACACCGGGGAGCTGTTTTTT.

The CDR3 bases are TGTGCCATCAAGGAAGCGGGGGGGCGCGATGAGCAGTTCTTC. Protein: CAIKEAGGRDEQFF. The chain uses TRBV10-3 and TRBJ2-1, with TRBD2 matching 10 bases. Looked up from germline, CDR1 is ENHRY and CDR2 is SYGVKD. The CDR3 consists of 14 residues. V lost 7 bases, J lost 8 bases, and 8 bases stayed unmatched.

The chain combines TRBV5-4 with TRBJ2-5; 8 bases fit TRBD1. Germline V lookup: CDR1 SGHNT, CDR2 YYREEE (reference sequence). V lost 4 bases to trimming and J lost 2 bases; unmatched junction nucleotides: 13. CDR3 size: 17 residues. The CDR3 nucleotides are TGTGCCAGCAGCCATCTCGGTAGGACAGGGCGGCAAGAGACCCAGTACTTC. Its translation is CASSHLGRTGRQETQYF.

This CDR3 reads CASTRGTGSPSKEKLFF. The CDR3 DNA reads TGCGCCAGCACCAGGGGGACAGGAAGCCCCTCGAAGGAAAAACTGTTTTTT. The rearrangement joins TRBV5-1 to TRBJ1-4; TRBD1 agrees at 8 bases. Germline V CDR1 and CDR2: SGHRS, YFSETQ. The length of the CDR3 is 17 residues. V dropped 6 bases and J dropped 8; count of bases not matched to a gene: 18.

With regard to this clone: One junction end does not reproduce the germline sequence, and a read error may be involved. V and J are TRBV5-1 and TRBJ2-1; 12 bases are shared with TRBD2. Germline CDR1 SGHRS, CDR2 YFSETQ. This CDR3 contains 15 residues. CDR3 DNA: TGCGCCGGCAGCTTGCTAGCGGGGGGGTACAATGAGCAGTTCTTC. This codes for CAGSLLAGGYNEQFF.

The gene calls are TRBV7-9 and TRBJ1-2, with D possibly TRBD1 on 6 matching bases. Germline CDR1 reads SEHNR; CDR2 reads FQNEAQ (reference sequence). This CDR3 region has 16 residues. The ends were cut back, 4 bases at V and 6 bases at J, with 21 bases in the middle. CDR3 region: CASSYSTAGAHDGYTF. In nucleotides, the CDR3 is TGTGCCAGCAGCTATTCGACAGCGGGGGCGCATGATGGCTACACCTTC.

The chain has TRBV18 and TRBJ2-3; 9 bases are shared with TRBD1. Germline V lookup: CDR1 KGHSH, CDR2 LQKENI. The CDR3 loop spans 16 amino acids. Trimming took 2 bases from V and 4 from J; bases not matched to a gene: 7. The CDR3 loop reads CASSPAGTGRPDTQYF. In nucleotides, the CDR3 is TGTGCCAGCTCACCAGCTGGGACAGGGAGACCAGATACGCAGTATTTT.

The chain uses TRBV29-1 and TRBJ1-1, with TRBD1 as a possible D gene (5 bases). CDR1 SQVTM and CDR2 ANQGSEA come from the germline V gene. This CDR3 is 17 amino acids long. Trimming shortened V by 7 bases and J by 1 base, and 25 bases separated the two germline ends. In DNA form, the CDR3 reads TGCAGCGCTGGAATTAGGACAACCATTAACCAGAACACTGAAGCTTTCTTT. This translates into CSAGIRTTINQNTEAFF.

This clone was counted a single time. The CDR3 here is CASRGTAYGYTF. CDR3 nucleotide sequence: TGTGCCAGCAGAGGGACAGCCTATGGCTACACCTTC. V gene TRBV11-2 combines with J gene TRBJ1-2; 7 bases are shared with TRBD1. CDR1 SGHAT and CDR2 FQNNGV come from the germline V gene. CDR3 length: 12 amino acids. The J segment lost 4 bases and the V segment lost 6 bases, leaving 2 bases of the junction unmatched.

The chain uses TRBV30 and TRBJ1-1; D unresolved. The CDR3 runs to 11 residues. The V gene's germline CDR1 is GTSNPN and CDR2 SVGIG (reference sequence). Trimming stripped 5 bases from V and 1 base from J, with 5 bases between. The CDR3 DNA sequence: TGTGCCTGGCGACAGAACACTGAAGCTTTCTTT. Protein sequence: CAWRQNTEAFF.

This clone was counted at least ten times. In nucleotides, the CDR3 is TGTGCCAGCAGCCAGAGACAGGAATTGGGCGAGCAGTACTTC. Translated: CASSQRQELGEQYF. The chain employs TRBV3-1 (or the pseudogene TRBV3-2) and TRBJ2-7; TRBD1 is a possible D gene (6 bases). Germline V lookup: CDR1 LGHDT, CDR2 YNNKEL (reference sequence). CDR3 size: 14 residues. Trimming removed 3 bases from V and 6 bases from J, with 15 bases in between.

This clone was seen just once. CDR3 residues: CASSGRTAGELFF. The CDR3 coding sequence is TGTGCCAGCAGCGGGCGAACGGCCGGGGAGCTGTTTTTT. V gene TRBV7-8 combines with J gene TRBJ2-2; D remains ambiguous. Germline loops: CDR1 SGHVS, CDR2 FQNEAQ. The length of the CDR3 is 13 residues. Trimming left V 5 bases short and J 6 bases short, with 10 bases between. Complete variable domain (other parts from reference TRBV7-8 and TRBJ2-2): GAGVSQSPRYKVAKRGQDVALRCDPISGHVSLFWYQQALGQGPEFLTYFQNEAQLDKSGLPSDRFFAERPEGSVSTLKIQRTQQEDSAVYLCASSGRTAGELFFGEGSRLTVL.

J is TRBJ1-5 and V is TRBV4-2, with unresolved D. In germline, CDR1 is LGHNA, CDR2 YNFKEQ. The length of the CDR3 is 16 residues. Between the trimmed V and J ends, which lost 0 bases and 1 base, there was a span of 10 bases. As DNA, the CDR3 is TGTGCCAGCAGCCAAGATTTTATTAAAAGCAATCAGCCCCAGCATTTT. Protein product: CASSQDFIKSNQPQHF.

With respect to this clone: Here the CDR3 omits its conserved ending phenylalanine or tryptophan, so a read error is the likely source. The limits of the CDR3 on the DNA are not certain, so only TCRdb's listed CDR3 is given. The rearrangement joins TRBV12-3 or TRBV12-4 to TRBJ2-7; the D call TRBD2 from the table was never checked on the DNA. The CDR3 numbers 10 amino acids, ends counted. The CDR3 is CASSFSGVLP.

The V call is TRBV2, the J call TRBJ2-1; TRBD2 agrees at 13 bases. CDR1 is SNHLY, CDR2 FYNNEI, per germline. V shed 0 bases and J 15 bases; nucleotides not matched to a gene: 11. The CDR3 consists of 16 residues. DNA of the CDR3: TGTGCCAGCAGTGAAGCCGGGGAGGGGACTAGCGGGGATGCGTTCTTC. The encoded protein is CASSEAGEGTSGDAFF.

V gene TRBV14 combines with J gene TRBJ2-5; D is possibly TRBD1 (8 bases). Trimming took 4 bases from V and 2 from J, leaving 14 bases between them. The germline CDR1 and CDR2 sequences are SGHDN and FVKESK. This CDR3 is 15 amino acids long. The CDR3 here is CASSLLQGGQETQYF. The CDR3 DNA is TGTGCCAGCAGCCTTCTACAGGGGGGGCAAGAGACCCAGTACTTC.